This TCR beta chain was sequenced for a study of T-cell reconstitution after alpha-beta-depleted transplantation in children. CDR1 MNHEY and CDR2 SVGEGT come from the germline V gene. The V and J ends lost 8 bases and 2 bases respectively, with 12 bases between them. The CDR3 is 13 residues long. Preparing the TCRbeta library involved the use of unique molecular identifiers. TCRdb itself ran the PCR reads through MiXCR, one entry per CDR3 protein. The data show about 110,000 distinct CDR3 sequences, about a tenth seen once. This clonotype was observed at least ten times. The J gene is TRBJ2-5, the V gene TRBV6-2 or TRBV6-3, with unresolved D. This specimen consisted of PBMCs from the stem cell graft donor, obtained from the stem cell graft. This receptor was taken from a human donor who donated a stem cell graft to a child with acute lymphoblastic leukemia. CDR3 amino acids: CASGSPGQETQYF. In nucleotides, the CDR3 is TGTGCCAGCGGATCCCCAGGACAAGAGACCCAGTACTTC.